In its sample, the clone carrying this T cell receptor (beta chain) was seen many times. Germline V gene lookup returns CDR1 ENHRY and CDR2 SYGVKD. The ends were cut back, 11 bases at V and 8 bases at J, with 18 bases in the middle. CDR3 size: 13 residues. TCRdb passed the 5' RACE reads through MiXCR, listing each CDR3 protein once. The sample carries some 660,000 distinct CDR3 sequences, about 9.4% recorded once. This sample stems from a study of identical twins. The same sample was also studied in work on yellow fever vaccine responses in identical twins.

Input material: PBMCs. The genes are TRBV10-3 and TRBJ1-4; D gene ambiguous. The clonotype was recovered from a woman under 30 in good health. The CDR3 sequence: CAGGPGKEEKLFF. CDR3 nucleotides: TGTGCCGGTGGACCCGGGAAGGAGGAAAAACTGTTTTTT.